The subject of this entry is one TCR beta chain. The table lists this clone with a count of one. It lacks a known antigen. No much larger clonotype is one base removed from it; base qualities were not supplied. Collaborating institutions collected whole blood in K2EDTA tubes following their own protocols. Collaborator samples were shipped for TCRbeta analysis as frozen whole blood, isolated PBMCs, or DNA extracted from either sample type. The immunoSEQ Assay, a bias-controlled multiplex PCR, was used to amplify TCRbeta CDR3 regions from genomic DNA. In the authors' own workflow: The number of nucleated cells in each sample was estimated by amplification of reference gene primers within the assay. To quantify the absolute abundance of each unique TCRbeta CDR3 rearrangement, sequence reads were collapsed and filtered. Productive Simpson clonality was computed per sample as the square root of Simpson's diversity index over productive rearrangements. TCRdb took this table from immuneACCESS and kept in-frame rearrangements with V and J called. Such tables lack part of the clones; where checked against another copy, unresolved V genes explain under half of the gap, and the rest is unexplained. Clonal size and the V and J genes are those of that table, whereas D and trimming came from the DNA. This sample is represented by about 75,000 clones; around two thirds of them were singletons. Roughly 2.6% of the sample lies in the top ten.

These data are taken from a study of blood T cell repertoires in COVID-19 (TCRdb year 2020). In the study overall: Samples from collaborators originated in the United States, Italy and Spain and spanned both the acute and convalescent phases of COVID-19. The repertoires were released in a freely available public database intended as a resource for research on the immune response to SARS-CoV-2. The sample metadata nearly always contained a de-identified subject ID, COVID-19 status, age in years and sex. Samples came from the ongoing ImmuneRACE study (first 160 participants) plus 1,254 subjects from 6 global collaborators. The prospective study material was composed of cDNA or gDNA derived from T cells, B-cell-depleted T cells, or PBMCs. Subjects who had been exposed to COVID-19, were actively infected with it, or had recovered from it provided the deeply sampled blood TCRbeta repertoires that made up the dataset. Where available, HLA class I and class II types were taken from metadata supplied by the sample provider and were not determined by assay-based typing. The paper's findings and limits, for the study overall: The quantity of clinical and demographic metadata differed by source and by participant and was supplied without curation.

CDR1 and CDR2 (MDHEN, SYDVKM) derive from the germline V gene. The CDR3 numbers 14 residues from cysteine through phenylalanine. CDR3 DNA only is kept here, 42 bases in frame from base 1. For this chain, trimming is 7 bases at the V end and 2 bases at the J end, and the number of junction bases without a gene match is 4. This receptor was taken from a human donor with acute or convalescent COVID-19. The donor label of this sample is uncertain. Sequenced input: peripheral blood. The chain uses TRBV28 and TRBJ2-1; TRBD2 matches 8 bases in the middle. The CDR3: CASITSGAYNEQFF. The DNA sequence is as follows: TGTGCCAGCATTACTAGCGGAGCCTACAATGAGCAGTTCTTC.